Given below is one T cell receptor (beta chain) in context. The antigen remains undetermined. The sample comes from a study of identical twins. Study results and limitations: In zero-insertion analyses, partial confounding could arise from invariant MAIT and iNKT cells. Findings depended on cross-sectional statistics rather than tracking the same donors. A lower insertion count was a feature of abundant cord blood beta clonotypes, with no such feature in memory repertoires.

The germline CDR1 and CDR2 sequences are LGHDT and YNNKEL (reference sequence). With V trimmed by 4 bases and J by 4 bases, 4 bases remained unmatched. CDR3 length equals 14 residues. TCRdb re-derived calls from the 5' RACE reads in MiXCR, one entry per CDR3 protein. The sample yields around 1.7 million distinct CDR3 sequences, more than 30% seen once. This sequence was found in a newborn girl in good health. The rearrangement joins TRBV3-1 to TRBJ2-3, with 8 bases lining up with TRBD2. The specimen was cord blood. The CDR3 spells CASSRGRIADTQYF. CDR3 DNA sequence: TGTGCCAGCAGCCGCGGGAGGATCGCAGATACGCAGTATTTT.